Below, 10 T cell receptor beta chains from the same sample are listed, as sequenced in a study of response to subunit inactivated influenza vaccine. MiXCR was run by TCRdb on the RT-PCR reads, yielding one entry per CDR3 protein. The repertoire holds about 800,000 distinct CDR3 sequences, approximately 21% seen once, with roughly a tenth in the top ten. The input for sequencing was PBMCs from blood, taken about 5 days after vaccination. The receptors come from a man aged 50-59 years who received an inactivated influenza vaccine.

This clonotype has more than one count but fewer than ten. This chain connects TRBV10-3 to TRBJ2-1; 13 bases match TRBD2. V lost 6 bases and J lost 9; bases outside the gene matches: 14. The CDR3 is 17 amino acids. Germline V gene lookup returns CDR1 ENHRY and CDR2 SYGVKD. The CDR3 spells CAIRPNKGLAGEGEQFF. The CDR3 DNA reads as TGTGCCATCAGACCCAACAAAGGACTAGCGGGAGAAGGTGAGCAGTTCTTC.

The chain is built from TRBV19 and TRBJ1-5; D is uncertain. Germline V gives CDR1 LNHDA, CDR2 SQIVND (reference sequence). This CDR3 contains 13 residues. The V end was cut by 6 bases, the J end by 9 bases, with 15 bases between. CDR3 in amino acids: CASSISLLGPQHF. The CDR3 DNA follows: TGTGCCAGTAGCATCAGTCTATTGGGGCCCCAGCATTTT.

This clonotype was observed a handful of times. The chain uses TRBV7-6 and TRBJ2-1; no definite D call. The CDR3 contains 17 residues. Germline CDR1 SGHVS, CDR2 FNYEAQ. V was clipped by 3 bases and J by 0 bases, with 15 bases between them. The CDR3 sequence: CASSLSGFRSSYNEQFF. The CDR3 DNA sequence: TGTGCCAGCAGCTTGTCCGGTTTTCGCAGCTCCTACAATGAGCAGTTCTTC.

CDR3 coding DNA: TGCAGTGCTAACCTCGACAGAGGTGGATGGTATGGCTACACCTTC. This encodes CSANLDRGGWYGYTF. The gene calls are TRBV20-1 and TRBJ1-2, with D possibly matching TRBD1 (5 bases). The CDR3 is made up of 15 amino acids. The germline CDR1 and CDR2 sequences are DFQATT and SNEGSKA (reference sequence). V was pared by 4 bases and J by 5 bases, with 20 bases between.

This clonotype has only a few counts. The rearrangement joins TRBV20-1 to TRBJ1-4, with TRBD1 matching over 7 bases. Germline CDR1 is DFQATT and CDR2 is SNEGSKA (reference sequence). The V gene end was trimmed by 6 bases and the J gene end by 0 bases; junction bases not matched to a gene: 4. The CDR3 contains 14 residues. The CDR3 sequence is CSATQGATNEKLFF. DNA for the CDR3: TGCAGTGCAACCCAGGGGGCAACTAATGAAAAACTGTTTTTT.

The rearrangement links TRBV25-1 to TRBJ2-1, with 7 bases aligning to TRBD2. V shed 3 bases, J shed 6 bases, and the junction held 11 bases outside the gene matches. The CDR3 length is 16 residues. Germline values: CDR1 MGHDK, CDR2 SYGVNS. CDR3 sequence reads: CASSDRRGIGANEQFF. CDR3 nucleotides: TGTGCCAGCAGTGATCGGCGGGGGATAGGGGCCAATGAGCAGTTCTTC.

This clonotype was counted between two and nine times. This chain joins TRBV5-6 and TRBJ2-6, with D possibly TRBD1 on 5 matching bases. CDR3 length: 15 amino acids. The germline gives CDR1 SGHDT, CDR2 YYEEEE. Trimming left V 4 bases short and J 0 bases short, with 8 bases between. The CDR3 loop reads CASSIGVSGANVLTF. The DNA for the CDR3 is TGTGCCAGCAGCATAGGGGTCTCTGGGGCCAACGTCCTGACTTTC.

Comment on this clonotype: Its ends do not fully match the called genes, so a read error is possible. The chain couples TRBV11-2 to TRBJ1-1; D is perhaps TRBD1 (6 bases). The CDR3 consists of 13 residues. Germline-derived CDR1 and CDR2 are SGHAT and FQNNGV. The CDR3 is CASSLNTDREAFF. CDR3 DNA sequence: TGCGCCAGCAGCTTGAATACCGACAGGGAAGCTTTCTTT. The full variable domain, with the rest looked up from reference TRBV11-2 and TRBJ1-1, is EAGVAQSPRYKIIEKRQSVAFWCNPISGHATLYWYQQILGQGPKLLIQFQNNGVVDDSQLPKDRFSAERLKGVDSTLKIQPAKLEDSAVYLCASSLNTDREAFFGQGTRLTVV.

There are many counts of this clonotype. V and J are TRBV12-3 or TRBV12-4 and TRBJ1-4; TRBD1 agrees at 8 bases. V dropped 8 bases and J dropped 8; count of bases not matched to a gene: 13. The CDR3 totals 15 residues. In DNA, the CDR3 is TGTGCCAGCGGCTACAAGACAGGGGATGTCGAAAAACTGTTTTTT. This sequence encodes CASGYKTGDVEKLFF.

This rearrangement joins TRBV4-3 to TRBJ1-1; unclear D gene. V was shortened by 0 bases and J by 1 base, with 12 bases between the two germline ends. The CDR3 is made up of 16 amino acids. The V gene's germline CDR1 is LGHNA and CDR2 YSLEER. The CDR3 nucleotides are TGCGCCAGCAGCCAAGATTCCGCAGGAGAGAACACTGAAGCTTTCTTT. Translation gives CASSQDSAGENTEAFF.